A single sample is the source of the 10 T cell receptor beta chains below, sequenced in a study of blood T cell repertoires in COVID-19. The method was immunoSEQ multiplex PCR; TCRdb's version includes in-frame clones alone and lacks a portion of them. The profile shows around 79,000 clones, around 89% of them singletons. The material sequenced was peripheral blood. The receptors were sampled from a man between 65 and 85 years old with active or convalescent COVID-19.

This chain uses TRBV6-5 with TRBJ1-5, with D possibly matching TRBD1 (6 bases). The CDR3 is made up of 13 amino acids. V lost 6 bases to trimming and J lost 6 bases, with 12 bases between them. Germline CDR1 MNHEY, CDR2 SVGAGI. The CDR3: CASSNRESQPQHF. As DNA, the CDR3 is TGTGCCAGCAGCAACAGGGAGAGTCAGCCCCAGCATTTT.

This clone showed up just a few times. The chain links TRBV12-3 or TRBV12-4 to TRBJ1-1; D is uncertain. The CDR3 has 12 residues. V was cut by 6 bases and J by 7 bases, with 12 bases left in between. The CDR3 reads CASSFTRFEAFF. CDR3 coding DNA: TGTGCCAGCAGCTTCACAAGATTTGAAGCTTTCTTT.

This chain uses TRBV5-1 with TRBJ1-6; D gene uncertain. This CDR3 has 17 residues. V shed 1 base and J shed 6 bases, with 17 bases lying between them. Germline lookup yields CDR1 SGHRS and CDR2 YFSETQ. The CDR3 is CASSLSGWAATNSPLHF. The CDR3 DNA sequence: TGCGCCAGCAGCTTGTCTGGCTGGGCAGCAACTAATTCACCCCTCCACTTT.

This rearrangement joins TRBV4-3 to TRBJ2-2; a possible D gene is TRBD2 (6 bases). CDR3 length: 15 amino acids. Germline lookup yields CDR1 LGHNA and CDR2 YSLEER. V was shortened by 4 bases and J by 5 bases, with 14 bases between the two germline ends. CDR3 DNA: TGCGCCAGCAGCCTTACGGGCGCGGGAACCGGGGAGCTGTTTTTT. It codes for CASSLTGAGTGELFF.

CDR3 bases: TGTGCCAGCAGTTTGGCTAGCGGGAGACCCGGGGAGCTGTTTTTT. Translation: CASSLASGRPGELFF. The rearrangement joins TRBV6-5 to TRBJ2-2; 10 bases are shared with TRBD2. V was pared by 4 bases and J by 6 bases, with 5 bases of the junction left unmatched. CDR1 and CDR2 from the germline V gene are MNHEY and SVGAGI. There are 15 residues in the CDR3.

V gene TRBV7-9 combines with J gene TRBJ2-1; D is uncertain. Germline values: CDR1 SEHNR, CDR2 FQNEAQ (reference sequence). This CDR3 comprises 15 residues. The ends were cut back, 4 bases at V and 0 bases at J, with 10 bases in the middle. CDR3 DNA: TGTGCCAGCAGCTCACGCGATCACTCCTACAATGAGCAGTTCTTC. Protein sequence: CASSSRDHSYNEQFF.

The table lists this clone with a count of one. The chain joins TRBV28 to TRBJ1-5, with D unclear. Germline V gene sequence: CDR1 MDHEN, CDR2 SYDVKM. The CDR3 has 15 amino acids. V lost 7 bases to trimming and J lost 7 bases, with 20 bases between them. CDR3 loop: CASIPSSLGHQPQHF. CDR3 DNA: TGTGCCAGCATCCCCTCCTCCCTGGGCCACCAGCCCCAGCATTTT.

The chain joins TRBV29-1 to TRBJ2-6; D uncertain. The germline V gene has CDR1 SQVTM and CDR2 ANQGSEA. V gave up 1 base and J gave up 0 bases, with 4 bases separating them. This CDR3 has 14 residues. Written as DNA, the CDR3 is TGCAGCGTTGAAGGCAGCTCTGGGGCCAACGTCCTGACTTTC. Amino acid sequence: CSVEGSSGANVLTF.

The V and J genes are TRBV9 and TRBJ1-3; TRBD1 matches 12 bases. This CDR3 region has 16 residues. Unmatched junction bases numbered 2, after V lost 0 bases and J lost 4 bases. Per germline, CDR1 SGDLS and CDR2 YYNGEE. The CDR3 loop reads CASSVGGTGGGNTIYF. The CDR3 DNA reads TGTGCCAGCAGCGTAGGTGGGACAGGGGGCGGAAACACCATATATTTT.

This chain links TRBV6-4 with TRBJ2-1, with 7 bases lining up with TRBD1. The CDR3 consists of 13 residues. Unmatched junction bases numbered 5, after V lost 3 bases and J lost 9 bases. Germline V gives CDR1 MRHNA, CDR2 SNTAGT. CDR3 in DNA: TGTGCCAGCAGTGAGACAGGGTCCGGTGAGCAGTTCTTC. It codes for CASSETGSGEQFF.